The 8 T cell receptor beta chains below come from one sample, sequenced in a study of cytomegalovirus exposure and HLA in healthy donors. The PCR employed 60 Vbeta primers together with 13 Jbeta primers. Profiled with immunoSEQ multiplex PCR; TCRdb holds only in-frame clones, not every one. The data show over 200,000 clones, with more than 75% seen just once and more than 5% held by the top ten. The sequenced material came from PBMCs. The source of these receptors is a woman in her forties in good health and CMV-seropositive.

This clone showed up just a few times. The rearrangement links TRBV7-2 to TRBJ1-2, with D possibly TRBD1 on 6 matching bases. V dropped 0 bases and J dropped 0 bases, with 11 bases sitting between them. Germline assignment: CDR1 SGHTA and CDR2 FQGNSA. The CDR3 is made up of 16 amino acids. CDR3 coding DNA: TGTGCCAGCAGCTTAGCGGGGGCAACTGCTAACTATGGCTACACCTTC. As protein: CASSLAGATANYGYTF. Full variable domain (outside the CDR3, taken from reference TRBV7-2 and TRBJ1-2): GAGVSQSPSNKVTEKGKDVELRCDPISGHTALYWYRQSLGQGLEFLIYFQGNSAPDKSGLPSDRFSAERTGGSVSTLTIQRTQQEDSAVYLCASSLAGATANYGYTFGSGTRLTVV.

The CDR3 nucleotides are TGTGCCAGCAGTTCCCCAGGTGTCCCAGGGGGCTACGAGCAGTACTTC. Amino acid sequence: CASSSPGVPGGYEQYF. This chain uses TRBV6-5 with TRBJ2-7, with 7 nucleotides matching TRBD1. The CDR3 sequence is 16 residues long. V dropped 4 bases and J dropped 3; count of bases not matched to a gene: 12. Germline CDR1 reads MNHEY; CDR2 reads SVGAGI.

The J gene is TRBJ2-5, the V gene TRBV7-2, with D perhaps matching TRBD2 (6 bases). Between the trimmed V and J ends, which lost 3 bases and 1 base, there was a span of 9 bases. The CDR3 extends over 14 amino acids. Germline CDR1 and CDR2: SGHTA and FQGNSA. The CDR3: CASSFPGAQETQYF. The CDR3 DNA reads as TGTGCCAGCAGCTTCCCGGGAGCCCAAGAGACCCAGTACTTC.

The chain combines TRBV21-1 with TRBJ2-4; the table assigns TRBD1, which was not confirmed against the DNA. TRBV21-1 is designated a pseudogene. The CDR3 runs to 17 residues. The CDR3 here is CASSKERGHLAKNIQYF. The DNA for the CDR3 is TGTGCCAGCAGCAAAGAAAGGGGACACTTAGCCAAAAACATTCAGTACTTC.

The V and J genes are TRBV4-3 and TRBJ2-5; D is ambiguous. Trimming stripped 4 bases from V and 3 bases from J, with 15 bases between. The CDR3 has 15 residues. In germline, CDR1 is LGHNA, CDR2 YSLEER. The CDR3 DNA follows: TGCGCCAGCAGCCCCCGAGCACAGTTGAAAGAGACCCAGTACTTC. Its translation is CASSPRAQLKETQYF.

This clone came up once. The chain couples TRBV9 to TRBJ2-2; D is uncertain. Germline values: CDR1 SGDLS, CDR2 YYNGEE. There are 16 residues in the CDR3. V lost 4 bases and J 4 bases, leaving 17 bases between the germline ends. CDR3 region: CASSSSMASVTGELFF. CDR3 bases: TGTGCCAGCAGCTCCTCGATGGCTAGTGTCACCGGGGAGCTGTTTTTT.

This chain connects TRBV5-6 to TRBJ2-7; D remains ambiguous. The germline gives CDR1 SGHDT, CDR2 YYEEEE. V was pared by 6 bases and J by 1 base, with 11 bases between. This CDR3 spans 13 amino acids. The CDR3 region is CASTHGVSYEQYF. CDR3 bases: TGTGCCAGCACCCACGGAGTGTCCTACGAGCAGTACTTC.

This clone was recorded a few times. The J gene is TRBJ1-2, the V gene TRBV5-1, with D possibly being TRBD1 (6 bases). The CDR3 contains 16 residues. Trimming stripped 1 base from V and 5 bases from J, with 18 bases between. Germline V CDR1 and CDR2: SGHRS, YFSETQ. The CDR3 here is CASSLYSTGPRYGYTF. The DNA for the CDR3 is TGCGCCAGCAGCTTGTATTCAACAGGGCCTCGGTATGGCTACACCTTC.